This T cell receptor beta chain derives from a study of human T cells and chemical hapten exposure. Background on the study: Alopecia areata, totalis or universalis affected patients, mainly female.

The time point is: pre-sensitization, week 0. Treatment given: therapeutic diphenylcyclopropenone sensitization with weekly scalp DPC. Germline loops: CDR1 MNHEY, CDR2 SVGEGT. This CDR3 is built from 13 residues. Between the trimmed V and J ends, which lost 5 bases and 8 bases, there was a span of 13 bases. TCRdb reprocessed the RACE reads with MiXCR, giving one entry per CDR3 protein. The sample contains 250,000 or so distinct CDR3 sequences, roughly 8.9% of which appear only once. This clonotype has only a few counts. The V call is TRBV6-2 or TRBV6-3, the J call TRBJ2-1; D ambiguous. The sequence came from a woman in her forties with alopecia areata. Some clones in this sample may be carry-over from other donors' samples. Sequenced material: whole blood, taken in connection with sensitization to the hapten diphenylcyclopropenone (DPC). Here the CDR3 reads CASSPPQSDEQFF. CDR3 nucleotide sequence: TGTGCCAGCAGTCCCCCCCAATCTGATGAGCAGTTCTTC.